The clone carrying this TCR beta chain was seen ten or more times. Its antigen is not known. These data originate in a study of molecular identifiers for immune sequencing clone quantification. Bulk TCR libraries were made with methods that had been previously described and with listed TCR primers. TCRdb independently ran MiXCR on the PCR reads; one entry per CDR3 protein. The sample consists of more than 300,000 distinct CDR3 sequences, about a fifth of them appearing once. The authors sorted naive CD8 T cells as CD8+CD4-CCR7+CD45RA+. Study-wide results and limits: Highly expanded clone sizes could be underestimated through barcode sharing by identical TCR molecules.

This CDR3 is 15 amino acids long. The V end was cut by 0 bases, the J end by 2 bases, with 12 bases between. CDR1 is DFQATT and CDR2 is SNEGSKA in the germline V gene (reference sequence). The receptor was isolated from a human donor in good health. Some libraries in this study had Jurkat cell RNA spiked in. The sequenced sample consisted of naive CD8+ T cells from blood, with Jurkat cell RNA spiked in. Subset reported: FACS-sorted CD8+CD4-CCR7+CD45RA+ naive T cells. The gene calls are TRBV20-1 and TRBJ2-3; D is possibly TRBD1 (6 bases). The CDR3 sequence: CSARDQDRLTDTQYF. Written as DNA, the CDR3 is TGCAGTGCTAGAGATCAGGACAGACTCACAGATACGCAGTATTTT.